Sequencing of this T cell receptor beta chain was carried out in a study of CD8 T cells in ankylosing spondylitis. Study-wide points: Disease-linked clones had a CD8+ phenotype and relatively low frequency in peripheral blood. A TCR beta motif of several highly homologous variants seemed to mark ankylosing spondylitis blood. Past studies reported some motif variants in reactive arthritis synovial fluid and blood. The authors reported significant enrichment of disease-linked clones in matched ankylosing spondylitis synovial fluid.

Germline CDR1 is SQVTM and CDR2 is ANQGSEA. The CDR3 has 15 residues. Trimming cost V 5 bases and J 2 bases; bases outside gene matches: 8. For this clonotype: The antigen remains unidentified.

Quantitative 5'-RACE with molecular barcodes was used to make the TCR beta libraries. TCRdb passed the 5' RACE reads through MiXCR, listing each CDR3 protein once. The sample lists 800,000 to 900,000 distinct CDR3 sequences, roughly 10% occurring once. This chain links TRBV29-1 with TRBJ1-2; TRBD1 aligns across 10 bases. The receptor was isolated from a male donor with ankylosing spondylitis. Sequenced sample: blood, either unsorted or a sorted T cell fraction (not recorded which). The CDR3 spells CSVWGQGTENYGYTF. CDR3 sequence (DNA): TGCAGCGTTTGGGGACAGGGGACGGAGAACTATGGCTACACCTTC. The whole variable domain, remainder taken from reference TRBV29-1 and TRBJ1-2, is SAVISQKPSRDICQRGTSLTIQCQVDSQVTMMFWYRQQPGQSLTLIATANQGSEATYESGFVIDKFPISRPNLTFSTLTVSNMSPEDSSIYLCSVWGQGTENYGYTFGSGTRLTVV.